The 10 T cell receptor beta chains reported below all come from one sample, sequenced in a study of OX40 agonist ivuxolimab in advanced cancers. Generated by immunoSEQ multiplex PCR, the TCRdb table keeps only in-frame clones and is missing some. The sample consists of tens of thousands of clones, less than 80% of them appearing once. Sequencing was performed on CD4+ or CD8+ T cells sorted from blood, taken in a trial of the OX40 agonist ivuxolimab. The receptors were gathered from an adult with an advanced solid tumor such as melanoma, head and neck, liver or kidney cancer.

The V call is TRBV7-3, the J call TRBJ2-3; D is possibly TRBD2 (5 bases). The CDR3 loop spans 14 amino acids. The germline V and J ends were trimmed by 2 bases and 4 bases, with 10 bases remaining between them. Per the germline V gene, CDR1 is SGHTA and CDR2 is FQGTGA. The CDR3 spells CASSLHREADTQYF. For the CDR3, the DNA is TGTGCCAGCAGCTTACATCGGGAAGCAGATACGCAGTATTTT.

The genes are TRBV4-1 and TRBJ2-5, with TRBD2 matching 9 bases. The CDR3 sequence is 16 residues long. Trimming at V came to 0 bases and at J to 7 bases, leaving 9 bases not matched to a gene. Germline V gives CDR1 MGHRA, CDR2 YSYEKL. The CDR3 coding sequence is TGCGCCAGCAGCCAAGATATCCTAGCGGGATCAGGGACCCAGTACTTC. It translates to CASSQDILAGSGTQYF.

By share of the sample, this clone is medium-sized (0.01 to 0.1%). In DNA, the CDR3 is TGTGCCAGCGGCTCAAGGGACTATGGCTACACCTTC. Encoded protein: CASGSRDYGYTF. The chain joins TRBV7-9 to TRBJ1-2; D ambiguous. The length of the CDR3 is 12 residues. Germline CDR1 and CDR2: SEHNR and FQNEAQ (reference sequence). V lost 8 bases and J lost 3, with 10 bases in between.

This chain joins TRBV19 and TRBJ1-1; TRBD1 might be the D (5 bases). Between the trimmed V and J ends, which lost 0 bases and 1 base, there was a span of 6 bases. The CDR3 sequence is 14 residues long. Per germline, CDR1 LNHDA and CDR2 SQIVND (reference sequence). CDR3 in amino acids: CASSIDRENTEAFF. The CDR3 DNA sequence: TGTGCCAGTAGTATAGACAGGGAGAACACTGAAGCTTTCTTT.

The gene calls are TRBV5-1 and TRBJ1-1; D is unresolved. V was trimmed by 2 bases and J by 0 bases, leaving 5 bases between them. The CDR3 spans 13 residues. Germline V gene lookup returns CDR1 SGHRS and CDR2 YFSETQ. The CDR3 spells CASSLRLNTEAFF. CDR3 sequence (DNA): TGCGCCAGCAGCTTAAGGCTGAACACTGAAGCTTTCTTT.

In nucleotides, the CDR3 is TGTGCCAGCAGTGACTCGAACACAGGGATCAGGAAAGACTACACCTTC. Protein sequence: CASSDSNTGIRKDYTF. The rearrangement joins TRBV6-4 to TRBJ1-2; tentative D call: TRBD1 (6 bases). The V gene lost 0 bases and the J gene lost 10 bases, with 21 bases spanning the gap. The germline V gene has CDR1 MRHNA and CDR2 SNTAGT. CDR3 length equals 16 residues.

CDR3 in amino acids: CATSRERVGYQETQYF. The CDR3 DNA follows: TGTGCCACCAGCAGAGAAAGGGTAGGGTACCAAGAGACCCAGTACTTC. The genes are TRBV15 and TRBJ2-5; D is uncertain. Germline values: CDR1 LNHNV, CDR2 YYDKDF (reference sequence). The CDR3 consists of 16 residues. The ends were cut back, 0 bases at V and 0 bases at J, with 11 bases in the middle. Drawing the rest from reference TRBV15 and TRBJ2-5, the complete variable domain is DAMVIQNPRYQVTQFGKPVTLSCSQTLNHNVMYWYQQKSSQAPKLLFHYYDKDFNNEADTPDNFQSRRPNTSFCFLDIRSPGLGDTAMYLCATSRERVGYQETQYFGPGTRLLVL.

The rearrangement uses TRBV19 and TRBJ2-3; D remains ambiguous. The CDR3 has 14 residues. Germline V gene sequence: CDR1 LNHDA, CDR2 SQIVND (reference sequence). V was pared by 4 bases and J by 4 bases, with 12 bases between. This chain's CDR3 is CASSTPGHSDTQYF. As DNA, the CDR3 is TGTGCCAGTAGTACGCCGGGCCACTCAGATACGCAGTATTTT.

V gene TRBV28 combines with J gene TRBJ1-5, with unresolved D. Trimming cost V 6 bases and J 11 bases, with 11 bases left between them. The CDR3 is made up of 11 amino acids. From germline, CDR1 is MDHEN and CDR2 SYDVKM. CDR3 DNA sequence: TGTGCCAGCAGCCAACCACGAGCCCAGCATTTT. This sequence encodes CASSQPRAQHF. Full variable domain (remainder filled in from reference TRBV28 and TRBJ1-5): DVKVTQSSRYLVKRTGEKVFLECVQDMDHENMFWYRQDPGLGLRLIYFSYDVKMKEKGDIPEGYSVSREKKERFSLILESASTNQTSMYLCASSQPRAQHFGDGTRLSIL.

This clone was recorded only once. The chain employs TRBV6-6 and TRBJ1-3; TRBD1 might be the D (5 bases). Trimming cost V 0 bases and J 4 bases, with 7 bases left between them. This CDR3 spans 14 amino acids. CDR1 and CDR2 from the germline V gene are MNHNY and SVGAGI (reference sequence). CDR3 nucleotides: TGTGCCAGCAGTTACTCGGGGGAGGGAAACACCATATATTTT. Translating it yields CASSYSGEGNTIYF.